These 29 T cell receptor beta chains came from one sample sequenced in a study of radiotherapy plus CTLA-4 blockade in lung cancer. Libraries were prepared by immunoSEQ multiplex PCR; TCRdb keeps only in-frame clonotypes and omits some of them. The table shows tens of thousands of clones, with approximately 86% occurring only once. This specimen consisted of peripheral blood, obtained from a patient treated with radiotherapy plus ipilimumab. The receptors were sampled from a human donor with non-small cell lung cancer whose response to radiotherapy plus ipilimumab could not be evaluated.

The CDR3 DNA is TGTGCCAGCAGAGGACAGGGGTCGATGGGGGAGCTGTTTTTT. Protein product: CASRGQGSMGELFF. The genes are TRBV7-2 and TRBJ2-2; 9 bases map to TRBD1. CDR1 and CDR2 from the germline V gene are SGHTA and FQGNSA. J lost 8 bases, V lost 6 bases, and 7 bases had no gene match. The CDR3 totals 14 residues.

The rearrangement links TRBV5-6 to TRBJ2-7; maybe TRBD2 (6 bases). The CDR3 extends over 15 amino acids. Trimming cost V 0 bases and J 2 bases, with 12 bases left between them. Germline V gene sequence: CDR1 SGHDT, CDR2 YYEEEE. CDR3 amino acids: CASSLGGTLTYEQYF. CDR3 bases: TGTGCCAGCAGCTTGGGCGGGACCCTAACCTACGAGCAGTACTTC.

The V gene is TRBV28, the J gene TRBJ1-1; D is possibly TRBD1 (6 bases). The germline CDR1 and CDR2 sequences are MDHEN and SYDVKM. V dropped 5 bases and J dropped 8 bases, with 12 bases sitting between them. The CDR3 extends over 12 amino acids. This CDR3 reads CASSQGRLEAFF. CDR3 nucleotides: TGTGCCAGCAGTCAGGGGAGATTGGAAGCTTTCTTT.

The rearrangement joins TRBV5-6 to TRBJ2-3; 8 nucleotides agree with TRBD2. From germline, CDR1 is SGHDT and CDR2 YYEEEE. V lost 7 bases to trimming and J lost 5 bases; unmatched junction nucleotides: 21. The CDR3 extends over 18 amino acids. In DNA form, the CDR3 reads TGTGCCAGCCGACGGGCGGGGGGATCAGGGTCGTATGGAGATACGCAGTATTTT. This translates into CASRRAGGSGSYGDTQYF. The whole variable domain, filled in from reference TRBV5-6 and TRBJ2-3, reads DAGVTQSPTHLIKTRGQQVTLRCSPKSGHDTVSWYQQALGQGPQFIFQYYEEEERQRGNFPDRFSGHQFPNYSSELNVNALLLGDSALYLCASRRAGGSGSYGDTQYFGPGTRLTVL.

The CDR3 coding sequence is TGTGCCAGTAGTTCAAGGACAGGGGTGGTCAATTCACCCCTCCACTTT. Amino acid sequence: CASSSRTGVVNSPLHF. This sequence joins TRBV19 and TRBJ1-6; 9 bases align to TRBD1. The V and J ends lost 5 bases and 7 bases, in that order; junction bases with no gene match: 9. Germline loops: CDR1 LNHDA, CDR2 SQIVND (reference sequence). The CDR3 contains 16 residues. Using reference TRBV19 and TRBJ1-6 for the parts outside the CDR3, the full variable domain is DGGITQSPKYLFRKEGQNVTLSCEQNLNHDAMYWYRQDPGQGLRLIYYSQIVNDFQKGDIAEGYSVSREKKESFPLTVTSAQKNPTAFYLCASSSRTGVVNSPLHFGNGTRLTVT.

The chain joins TRBV19 to TRBJ2-1, with 7 bases matching TRBD1. Trimming took 1 base from V and 3 from J; bases not matched to a gene: 3. CDR1 LNHDA and CDR2 SQIVND come from the germline V gene (reference sequence). The CDR3 totals 15 residues. Written as DNA, the CDR3 is TGTGCCAGTAGTATAGTTCCAGGGGGCTACAATGAGCAGTTCTTC. It is translated as CASSIVPGGYNEQFF. Variable domain in full (rest from reference TRBV19 and TRBJ2-1): DGGITQSPKYLFRKEGQNVTLSCEQNLNHDAMYWYRQDPGQGLRLIYYSQIVNDFQKGDIAEGYSVSREKKESFPLTVTSAQKNPTAFYLCASSIVPGGYNEQFFGPGTRLTVL.

This chain links TRBV15 with TRBJ2-7; a weak D match, TRBD2 (7 bases). Per the germline V gene, CDR1 is LNHNV and CDR2 is YYDKDF (reference sequence). V lost 0 bases and J lost 2, with 8 bases in between. This CDR3 spans 14 amino acids. Written as DNA, the CDR3 is TGTGCCACCAGCAGAGAAGGGGGGGCCTACGAGCAGTACTTC. The encoded protein is CATSREGGAYEQYF.

This chain connects TRBV6-5 to TRBJ1-1, with D maybe TRBD1 (5 bases). CDR1 and CDR2 from the germline V gene are MNHEY and SVGAGI. This CDR3 contains 13 residues. Trimming shortened V by 2 bases and J by 6 bases, and 10 bases separated the two germline ends. CDR3 amino acids: CASSYRGAAEAFF. Here the CDR3 DNA reads TGTGCCAGCAGTTACAGGGGCGCGGCTGAAGCTTTCTTT.

In its sample, this clone was seen a few times. The chain uses TRBV4-1 and TRBJ2-2; tentative D call: TRBD2 (6 bases). This CDR3 comprises 15 residues. Germline V gives CDR1 MGHRA, CDR2 YSYEKL. Deletions cut 0 bases from V and 6 bases from J, with 11 bases between. The CDR3 DNA reads as TGCGCCAGCAGCCAAGATCGGGGGTTCGCCGGGGAGCTGTTTTTT. Translated: CASSQDRGFAGELFF.

The chain uses TRBV5-1 and TRBJ2-1; D remains unclear. In germline, CDR1 is SGHRS, CDR2 YFSETQ. V was clipped by 0 bases and J by 8 bases, with 6 bases between them. This CDR3 contains 12 residues. The DNA of the CDR3 is TGCGCCAGCAGCTTGGCCTTCGATGAGCAGTTCTTC. Encoded protein: CASSLAFDEQFF.

This chain links TRBV4-2 with TRBJ2-1; TRBD2 matches 12 bases. Unmatched junction bases numbered 2, after V lost 1 base and J lost 4 bases. Germline assignment: CDR1 LGHNA and CDR2 YNFKEQ. The CDR3 length is 16 residues. CDR3 protein: CASSQGTSGDYNEQFF. The CDR3 DNA is TGTGCCAGCAGCCAAGGGACTAGCGGGGATTACAATGAGCAGTTCTTC.

The chain carries TRBV19 and TRBJ2-5; 8 bases agree with TRBD1. V was clipped by 3 bases and J by 5 bases; unmatched bases: 14. Per germline, CDR1 LNHDA and CDR2 SQIVND (reference sequence). This CDR3 comprises 17 residues. The CDR3 loop reads CASSIWGIQGARETQYF. CDR3 DNA: TGTGCCAGTAGTATTTGGGGTATCCAGGGGGCTCGCGAGACCCAGTACTTC.

V usage is TRBV28 and J usage is TRBJ1-6; the D is unclear. This CDR3 has 15 residues. Germline lookup yields CDR1 MDHEN and CDR2 SYDVKM. Trimming took off 3 bases at V and 2 bases at J, with 8 bases between the two ends. The CDR3 coding sequence is TGTGCCAGCAGTTTTCCCGAGGCCTATAATTCACCCCTCCACTTT. Translated: CASSFPEAYNSPLHF. The complete variable domain, with remaining parts taken from reference TRBV28 and TRBJ1-6, reads DVKVTQSSRYLVKRTGEKVFLECVQDMDHENMFWYRQDPGLGLRLIYFSYDVKMKEKGDIPEGYSVSREKKERFSLILESASTNQTSMYLCASSFPEAYNSPLHFGNGTRLTVT.

The rearrangement joins TRBV13 to TRBJ2-1; D not certain. The length of the CDR3 is 11 residues. The V and J ends lost 3 bases and 8 bases respectively, with 5 bases between them. Germline lookup yields CDR1 PRHDT and CDR2 FYEKMQ (reference sequence). CDR3 protein: CASSFFDEQFF. Written as DNA, the CDR3 is TGTGCCAGCAGCTTCTTCGATGAGCAGTTCTTC. Based on the CDR3 plus reference TRBV13 and TRBJ2-1, the full variable domain is AAGVIQSPRHLIKEKRETATLKCYPIPRHDTVYWYQQGPGQDPQFLISFYEKMQSDKGSIPDRFSAQQFSDYHSELNMSSLELGDSALYFCASSFFDEQFFGPGTRLTVL.

The chain couples TRBV21-1 to TRBJ2-5; the D call in the table, TRBD1, was not verified against the DNA. The DNA end is more similar to TRBJ2-7, so the J call may be wrong. TRBV21-1 is a documented pseudogene. The CDR3 has 14 amino acids. The CDR3 here is CARNTGTGAYEQYF. The DNA for the CDR3 is TGTGCCAGGAACACTGGGACAGGGGCCTACGAGCAGTACTTC.

The gene calls are TRBV2 and TRBJ2-2, with D possibly matching TRBD1 (6 bases). V was clipped by 6 bases and J by 4 bases, with 9 bases between them. This CDR3 region has 13 residues. The germline V gene has CDR1 SNHLY and CDR2 FYNNEI. CDR3: CASRQGLTGELFF. The CDR3 nucleotides are TGTGCCAGCAGACAGGGCCTCACCGGGGAGCTGTTTTTT.

The V and J genes are TRBV6-6 and TRBJ2-7; 16 bases line up with TRBD2. The CDR3 consists of 15 residues. V dropped 11 bases and J dropped 5; count of bases not matched to a gene: 9. Germline values: CDR1 MNHNY, CDR2 SVGAGI (reference sequence). CDR3 coding DNA: TGTGCCCTCCCGGGGGGACTAGCGGGAGGGGACGAGCAGTACTTC. It encodes CALPGGLAGGDEQYF.

This chain joins TRBV7-9 and TRBJ2-3, with 14 bases fitting TRBD2. The J segment lost 3 bases and the V segment lost 5 bases, leaving 10 bases of the junction unmatched. CDR3 length: 18 amino acids. Per the germline V gene, CDR1 is SEHNR and CDR2 is FQNEAQ (reference sequence). DNA of the CDR3: TGTGCCAGCAGCATCGGACTAGCGGGAGGAGGGAGGACAGATACGCAGTATTTT. This translates into CASSIGLAGGGRTDTQYF.

This sequence joins TRBV6-1 and TRBJ2-7, with TRBD1 identical over 9 bases. V shed 6 bases, J shed 5 bases, and the junction held 5 bases outside the gene matches. Germline assignment: CDR1 MNHNS and CDR2 SASEGT. CDR3 length equals 13 residues. The CDR3 DNA is TGTGCCAGCAGACGGACAGGGGAGCACGAGCAGTACTTC. Amino acids: CASRRTGEHEQYF.

This clone was picked up a small number of times. The J gene is TRBJ1-1, the V gene TRBV4-3; D unclear. There are 14 residues in the CDR3. Germline lookup yields CDR1 LGHNA and CDR2 YSLEER. Trimming removed 0 bases from V and 4 bases from J, with 9 bases in between. This chain's CDR3 is CASSQDGGATEAFF. As DNA, the CDR3 is TGCGCCAGCAGCCAAGATGGAGGTGCCACTGAAGCTTTCTTT.

This clone was seen a few times. This rearrangement joins TRBV4-1 to TRBJ1-5; D perhaps matches TRBD1 (6 bases). CDR3 length equals 15 residues. From germline, CDR1 is MGHRA and CDR2 YSYEKL. Deletions cut 3 bases from V and 4 bases from J, with 13 bases between. DNA for the CDR3: TGCGCCAGCAGCCATTTGACAGGCAAGAATCAGCCCCAGCATTTT. Amino acid sequence: CASSHLTGKNQPQHF.

V and J are TRBV19 and TRBJ1-5; 8 bases are shared with TRBD1. Unmatched junction bases numbered 11, after V lost 6 bases and J lost 7 bases. Germline V CDR1 and CDR2: LNHDA, SQIVND (reference sequence). The CDR3 is 15 amino acids. The CDR3 nucleotides are TGTGCCAGTAGATCCCTCGGACAGGGTGGGCAGCCCCAGCATTTT. Translated: CASRSLGQGGQPQHF.

The chain couples TRBV5-1 to TRBJ1-2, with 8 bases that match TRBD1. Trimming took 4 bases from V and 5 from J; bases not matched to a gene: 7. The CDR3 is 14 amino acids. Germline CDR1 reads SGHRS; CDR2 reads YFSETQ. The CDR3 sequence: CASSLYTGGYGYTF. CDR3 nucleotides: TGCGCCAGCAGCCTATACACAGGGGGTTATGGCTACACCTTC.

The gene calls are TRBV5-5 and TRBJ2-1; the match to TRBD2 covers 8 bases. J gave up 7 bases and V 5 bases, and 11 bases lay outside the gene matches. Germline CDR1 reads SGHKS; CDR2 reads YYEKEE (reference sequence). The CDR3 is made up of 15 amino acids. DNA of the CDR3: TGTGCCAGCAGTGCGACTAGCGAAGTGGTAAATGAGCAGTTCTTC. Translated: CASSATSEVVNEQFF.

V gene TRBV29-1 combines with J gene TRBJ2-7; TRBD1 matches 10 bases. This CDR3 is built from 14 residues. Trimming took 4 bases from V and 1 from J; bases not matched to a gene: 4. Germline loops: CDR1 SQVTM, CDR2 ANQGSEA. CDR3 nucleotides: TGCAGCGTTGCGGACAGGGGGATGTCCTACGAGCAGTACTTC. It is translated as CSVADRGMSYEQYF.

The rearrangement links TRBV5-6 to TRBJ1-1, with no clear D. Germline V gene data show CDR1 as SGHDT and CDR2 as YYEEEE. V gave up 6 bases and J gave up 3 bases, with 12 bases separating them. This CDR3 spans 13 amino acids. This CDR3 reads CASNKDVDTEAFF. Written as DNA, the CDR3 is TGTGCCAGCAACAAAGATGTCGACACTGAAGCTTTCTTT.

The CDR3 reads CASSLFGHDNSPLHF. In nucleotides, the CDR3 is TGTGCCAGCAGCCTTTTTGGACATGATAATTCACCCCTCCACTTT. The chain recombines TRBV28 with TRBJ1-6; perhaps TRBD1 as D (5 bases). The germline gives CDR1 MDHEN, CDR2 SYDVKM. The CDR3 is 15 amino acids. V was pared by 6 bases and J by 5 bases, with 14 bases between.

The chain joins TRBV5-6 to TRBJ2-7, with 14 positions matching TRBD2. CDR1 and CDR2 (germline): SGHDT, YYEEEE. The CDR3 contains 16 residues. V was clipped by 0 bases and J by 4 bases; unmatched bases: 3. CDR3 coding DNA: TGTGCCAGCAGCTTGGGGACTAGCGGGGGGAGGTACGAGCAGTACTTC. This encodes CASSLGTSGGRYEQYF.

The chain combines TRBV19 with TRBJ1-5; TRBD1 matches 7 bases. V gave up 4 bases and J gave up 8 bases; unmatched junction bases: 11. This CDR3 comprises 15 residues. Germline V gene lookup returns CDR1 LNHDA and CDR2 SQIVND (reference sequence). The DNA of the CDR3 is TGTGCCAGTAGTACCCGACAGGGCCCAGGTGAGCCCCAGCATTTT. Protein product: CASSTRQGPGEPQHF. Full variable domain (outside the CDR3, taken from reference TRBV19 and TRBJ1-5): DGGITQSPKYLFRKEGQNVTLSCEQNLNHDAMYWYRQDPGQGLRLIYYSQIVNDFQKGDIAEGYSVSREKKESFPLTVTSAQKNPTAFYLCASSTRQGPGEPQHFGDGTRLSIL.